The TCR beta chain under discussion was sequenced for a study of CD4+ T cells in melanoma. General study points: Neoantigen-specific CD4+ T cells in melanoma reportedly had diverse differentiation states. A reported correlation linked neoantigen-specific CD4+ T cells to CD8+, macrophage and B cell function.

CDR1 is SGHRS and CDR2 is YFSETQ in the germline V gene. With V trimmed by 7 bases and J by 0 bases, 2 bases remained unmatched. CDR3 length: 13 amino acids. This clone occurred a few times. Its specificity is not known. Using immunoSEQ multiplex PCR, the repertoire was profiled, and TCRdb retains in-frame clones only, with some absent. The sample shows approximately 20,000 clones, roughly 78% of them seen only once. This sequence joins TRBV5-1 and TRBJ2-3; 7 positions agree with TRBD2. The TCR comes from a human donor with melanoma. The DNA of the CDR3 is TGCGCCAGCGACGGGGGGAGCACAGATACGCAGTATTTT. Translated: CASDGGSTDTQYF. Full variable domain (missing parts from reference TRBV5-1 and TRBJ2-3): KAGVTQTPRYLIKTRGQQVTLSCSPISGHRSVSWYQQTPGQGLQFLFEYFSETQRNKGNFPGRFSGRQFSNSRSEMNVSTLELGDSALYLCASDGGSTDTQYFGPGTRLTVL.